Described below is a single T cell receptor (beta chain) sequence and its context. Gene names and germline match the mouse. Read data end 1 residue before the CDR3 end; the end is taken from the germline J gene. This entry comes from a study of tissue T cells after allogeneic stem cell transplantation. Per the germline V gene, CDR1 is SGHSA and CDR2 is FRNQAP. The CDR3 contains 16 residues. V shed 4 bases, J shed 5 bases, and the junction held 5 bases outside the gene matches. Assay used: immunoSEQ multiplex PCR; TCRdb lists only in-frame clones, some missing. This repertoire shows 48,000 or so clones, 73% found once; its top ten account for about 0.7%.

The TCR sequence derives from a pool of C57BL/6 mice in good health. The genes are TRBV16 and TRBJ2-1, with 13 bases fitting TRBD2. The sequenced material came from sorted cells pooled from one or two spleens. The CDR3 spells CASSSRTGGAHAEQFF. The DNA read from the CDR3 is TGTGCAAGCAGCTCCCGGACTGGGGGGGCGCATGCTGAGCAGTTC.